The sequence of this T cell receptor (beta chain) was determined in a study of blood T cell repertoires in COVID-19. Study summary: The United States, Italy and Spain supplied acute and convalescent COVID-19 samples.

CDR1 MNHNY and CDR2 SVGAGI come from the germline V gene (reference sequence). CDR3 length equals 11 residues. Germline trimming cut 7 bases from V and 15 bases from J; bases unmatched to any gene: 8. Assay: immunoSEQ multiplex PCR; the TCRdb copy retains only in-frame clones and omits some. The sample includes about 300,000 clones, around 88% of them seen just once. Sequencing input: peripheral blood. V is TRBV6-6 and J is TRBJ2-1; 8 bases map to TRBD2. The sequence derives from a woman aged 25 to 39 who had recovered from COVID-19. The CDR3 protein is CASIYGGGRFF. CDR3 DNA sequence: TGTGCCAGCATCTACGGGGGGGGGCGGTTCTTC.